This T cell receptor (beta chain) was found in a study of regulatory T cells in long-lasting Graves disease (dated by TCRdb to about 2021). About the study as a whole: Patients with newly diagnosed Graves' disease had been on antithyroid drugs for under 3 months. A total of some 33 samples were covered by TCR sequencing, comprising approximately 13 persistent and roughly 20 newly diagnosed Graves' disease patients. The study took place in China and was registered as a clinical trial. Persistent Graves' disease patients were compared with newly diagnosed Graves' disease patients by peripheral blood TCR sequencing and RNA sequencing.

What the work shows at the level of the full study, not this receptor alone: Only peripheral blood was studied, because thyroid tissue, the primary lesion, was inaccessible. Compared with newly diagnosed patients, patients with persistent Graves' disease had lower TCR Shannon entropy and fewer highly expanded clones, which suggests clonal expansion. Sequencing and analysis were limited to the TCR beta chain. Persistent patients shared more public clonotypes among themselves (around 3,000) than newly diagnosed patients did (more than 850). TRBV28, TRBJ1-2 and TRBJ2-5 were preferentially used in persistent disease, while TRBV20-1 and TRBJ2-1 were favored in newly diagnosed disease. The authors acknowledged the small sample size as a limitation that may reduce accuracy.

The time point label here, explained by the study, means: newly diagnosed GD, antithyroid drugs for less than 3 months. For both TCR sequencing and RNA sequencing, RNA was extracted from PBMCs using TRIzol. The diagnosis of Graves' disease was made according to American Thyroid Association guidelines. Recruitment of patients was carried out at an endocrinology department in Xi'an, China. From each patient, nine milliliters of peripheral blood was collected into an EDTA anticoagulant tube. Ficoll Paque Plus density gradient separation was used to isolate PBMCs, and no further T cell sorting was done. An Agilent 2100 Bioanalyzer and agarose gel were used to assess RNA quality, and a NanoDrop 2000 was used to measure RNA concentration. The CDR3 sequence holds 13 residues, the cysteine and phenylalanine included. Here the CDR3 DNA is all that survives: 39 bases in frame from base 1. V is shortened by 3 bases, J by 5 bases, and the region joining them spans 10 bases. According to the germline V gene (reference sequence), CDR1 reads MNHEY and CDR2 reads SMNVEV.

The method behind the library was multiplex PCR. Sequenced on an Illumina HiSeq 4000. iRepertoire HTBI primers and Arm-PCR amplification of CDR3 regions were used to construct TCR beta libraries. PCR products were gel purified before sequencing. The original methods were these. Gene usage analysis of CDR3 amino acid clonotypes relied on the 60 to 65 TRBV and about 13 TRBJ segments identified across samples. COPE and FqMerger were used to merge filtered high-quality paired reads into contigs. BLAST was used to align contigs to IMGT TRBV, TRBD and TRBJ reference genes, and CDR3 was defined according to IMGT. Highly expanded clones were defined as clonotypes with a frequency above 0.1%. Shannon entropy was used to measure repertoire diversity, and the Gini coefficient was used to measure V-J evenness. A clonotype found in more than one individual was treated as public. Clones were called with MiXCR by TCRdb after fastp trimmed the public reads at Q25, and only in-frame beta chains were retained. For every CDR3 protein sequence, its rows merge into one entry that carries the most common genes and DNA. None of the V and J calls come from the authors' own analysis; TCRdb made them. Here the sample has 620,000 or so distinct CDR3 sequences; under 20% occur a single time. 18% of the sample comes from the top ten.

This clonotype was observed at least ten times. Its cognate antigen has yet to be identified. No base qualities exist here, and no much larger clone lies one base off it. A further study also used this sample, focusing on T cells in Graves' hyperthyroidism and ophthalmopathy. The second study's paper adds: Stable Graves' hyperthyroidism was defined as the absence of progression to ophthalmopathy over 18 months of follow-up. Hyperthyroidism patients were newly diagnosed, with disease duration under 2 months, and aged 18 to 65 years. Patients with uncontrolled infections, other autoimmune diseases, pregnancy or lactation were excluded. Diagnoses were established on the basis of clinical symptoms, serum thyroxine and TRAb, thyroid ultrasound, and orbital computed tomography. For the first round of RT-PCR on the TCR CDR3, the HTBI primer set was used together with the Qiagen OneStep RT-PCR kit. Most expanded thyroid clonotypes (frequency above 0.001) were also found in blood, which suggests that blood repertoires may mirror thyroid immune responses. In cross-validation, a model built on a 13 V-J signature told ophthalmopathy apart from stable hyperthyroidism with approximately 90% sensitivity and about 81% specificity, and in testing the same model reached 80%/75%. In validation, progression to ophthalmopathy was predicted by the model with around 70% sensitivity and nearly 75% specificity, a median of around 5.9 months before onset. To identify distinguishing TCR V-J signatures, a discovery cohort of 90 to 100 patients was used, comprising roughly 45 with Graves' ophthalmopathy and about 59 with stable Graves' hyperthyroidism. Whether ophthalmopathy could be predicted prospectively was tested in an independent validation cohort made up of approximately 19 hyperthyroidism patients plus 17 patients who later progressed to ophthalmopathy. The 95 to 100 discovery patients were randomly split 7:3 into training and test sets. The study also compared thyroid tissue and blood T-cell repertoires from 6 or 7 Graves' hyperthyroidism patients. Once sampling was done, hyperthyroidism patients were given methimazole at a starting dose of 30 mg daily, whereas ophthalmopathy patients were given high-dose intravenous methylprednisolone. Libraries were constructed in a second round of multiplex PCR, after which size selection and purification were performed. Libraries were sequenced paired-end with 100 bp reads on an Illumina HiSeq2000. SOAPnuke was used to process the raw data, throwing out any read that contained adapters or uncalled bases, had a mean Phred below 15, or lacked an exact constant-primer or identifier match. High-quality paired reads were merged using COPE v1.2.5, and each unique nucleotide sequence was defined as a clonotype. Clonotypes were aligned to IMGT TRBV, TRBD and TRBJ reference segments using MiTCR v1.1. Analysis was restricted to V-J combinations with a frequency above 0.0001, which covered roughly 99% of repertoires. A TCS score was defined as the ratio of F50 (clonal expansion) to E x V (chaos), with BLOSUM62-based TCRdist applied between CDR3 peptides within each V-J. Welch's t-statistics and random forest reduced around 510 V-J features to 13, which were used in a naive Bayes classifier (R e1071). No statistical method was used to fix the sample size in advance, and group allocation was not hidden from the investigators. The paper describes TCR Vbeta CDR3 sequencing of 135 peripheral blood samples, made up of under 50 ophthalmopathy patients, around 73 hyperthyroidism patients and 17 progressor patients.

The starting material was peripheral blood mononuclear cells (PBMCs), obtained at new diagnosis, from a patient treated with antithyroid drugs. Recombination joined TRBV27 with TRBJ1-1; no D gene can be assigned with confidence. This receptor was obtained from a woman aged 25-40 years with Graves disease. Donor details come from another sample of the same person, matched by shared clones. The CDR3 corresponds to CASSFSYGTEAFF. The DNA is as follows: TGTGCCAGCAGTTTCAGCTATGGGACTGAAGCTTTCTTT.